The 28 T cell receptor beta chains reported below all come from one sample, sequenced in a study of long-term antiretroviral therapy in people with HIV. A v3.0 immunoSEQ assay was performed at survey level. TCRdb's copy holds only in-frame clones and misses some; the assay was immunoSEQ multiplex PCR. In the table there are some 45,000 clones, around nine tenths of which are singletons. Here the sequenced sample was unsorted PBMCs, taken 0.1 years before starting antiretroviral therapy. All receptors derive from a woman in her forties or fifties with HIV.

This clone was counted only a few times. The chain employs TRBV14 and TRBJ1-2; D is perhaps TRBD1 (6 bases). CDR3 length: 13 residues. Germline V CDR1 and CDR2: SGHDN, FVKESK. Trimming removed 8 bases from V and 7 bases from J, with 17 bases in between. The CDR3 spells CASGEGRGLGYTF. Written as DNA, the CDR3 is TGTGCCAGCGGGGAGGGCAGGGGACTTGGCTACACCTTC.

The chain recombines TRBV7-9 with TRBJ2-7, with D unresolved. From germline, CDR1 is SEHNR and CDR2 FQNEAQ (reference sequence). The V gene lost 4 bases and the J gene lost 3 bases, with 16 bases spanning the gap. The CDR3 consists of 15 residues. CDR3 in amino acids: CASSSPDARFYEQYF. The CDR3 DNA sequence: TGTGCCAGCAGCTCCCCGGACGCGAGATTCTACGAGCAGTACTTC.

The CDR3 region is CASSVVGQGGNTEAFF. Written as DNA, the CDR3 is TGTGCCAGCAGCGTAGTGGGACAGGGAGGGAACACTGAAGCTTTCTTT. The gene calls are TRBV9 and TRBJ1-1; 9 positions agree with TRBD1. CDR1 is SGDLS and CDR2 is YYNGEE in the germline V gene. This CDR3 is built from 16 residues. With 0 bases clipped from V and 1 base from J, the junction kept 4 bases outside the gene matches. Supplemented by reference TRBV9 and TRBJ1-1, the full variable domain reads DSGVTQTPKHLITATGQRVTLRCSPRSGDLSVYWYQQSLDQGLQFLIQYYNGEERAKGNILERFSAQQFPDLHSELNLSSLELGDSALYFCASSVVGQGGNTEAFFGQGTRLTVV.

The J gene is TRBJ2-7, the V gene TRBV4-1, with 8 nucleotides matching TRBD1. The CDR3 spans 14 residues. Germline CDR1 MGHRA, CDR2 YSYEKL. Trimming removed 5 bases from V and 2 bases from J; junction bases left unmatched: 5. CDR3 DNA: TGCGCCAGCAGCTCCGGGACAGGTACCTACGAGCAGTACTTC. Translating gives CASSSGTGTYEQYF.

The chain couples TRBV15 to TRBJ1-5, with D uncertain. The germline V gene has CDR1 LNHNV and CDR2 YYDKDF (reference sequence). The CDR3 extends over 14 amino acids. The V and J ends lost 0 bases and 4 bases respectively, with 7 bases between them. CDR3 amino acids: CATSRDTGNQPQHF. Written as DNA, the CDR3 is TGTGCCACCAGCAGAGATACCGGGAATCAGCCCCAGCATTTT. The full variable domain, with the rest looked up from reference TRBV15 and TRBJ1-5, is DAMVIQNPRYQVTQFGKPVTLSCSQTLNHNVMYWYQQKSSQAPKLLFHYYDKDFNNEADTPDNFQSRRPNTSFCFLDIRSPGLGDTAMYLCATSRDTGNQPQHFGDGTRLSIL.

The V and J genes are TRBV5-4 and TRBJ2-7, with a weak D call TRBD2 (6 bases). Per the germline V gene, CDR1 is SGHNT and CDR2 is YYREEE (reference sequence). The germline V and J ends were trimmed by 4 bases and 4 bases, with 18 bases remaining between them. This CDR3 comprises 15 residues. In DNA form, the CDR3 reads TGTGCCAGCAGCCCTCAGGTGGAGGGTCGGTACGAGCAGTACTTC. Protein sequence: CASSPQVEGRYEQYF.

The gene calls are TRBV2 and TRBJ1-6; a possible D gene is TRBD1 (5 bases). This CDR3 has 14 amino acids. In germline, CDR1 is SNHLY, CDR2 FYNNEI. V was trimmed by 8 bases and J by 7 bases, leaving 15 bases between them. The CDR3 coding sequence is TGTGCCAGCGGGAGGGGAACGGGAAATTCACCCCTCCACTTT. Its translation: CASGRGTGNSPLHF.

This rearrangement joins TRBV9 to TRBJ2-3, with 7 bases matching TRBD2. The trim removed 5 bases at V and 6 bases at J, leaving 15 bases unmatched. Germline assignment: CDR1 SGDLS and CDR2 YYNGEE. The CDR3 extends over 16 amino acids. Written as DNA, the CDR3 is TGTGCCAGCAGTACGTTTAGACTAGCAGGTCCTGATACGCAGTATTTT. Residues: CASSTFRLAGPDTQYF.

The J gene is TRBJ2-3, the V gene TRBV4-1; perhaps TRBD1 as D (6 bases). This CDR3 spans 17 amino acids. V was trimmed by 0 bases and J by 0 bases, leaving 13 bases between them. Germline V gives CDR1 MGHRA, CDR2 YSYEKL. The CDR3 DNA follows: TGCGCCAGCAGCCAAGATCAGGGGACACGGAGCACAGATACGCAGTATTTT. This translates into CASSQDQGTRSTDTQYF.

The chain joins TRBV29-1 to TRBJ2-2; D is perhaps TRBD1 or TRBD2 (5 bases each). CDR3 length equals 16 residues. The germline V gene has CDR1 SQVTM and CDR2 ANQGSEA. Trimming took off 4 bases at V and 0 bases at J, with 15 bases between the two ends. CDR3 sequence: CSVVGGASANTGELFF. Here the CDR3 DNA reads TGCAGCGTTGTTGGGGGAGCCTCAGCGAACACCGGGGAGCTGTTTTTT.

This clone was picked up one time. V gene TRBV6-1 combines with J gene TRBJ2-1; 10 nucleotides match TRBD1. CDR3 length: 16 residues. Germline CDR1 MNHNS, CDR2 SASEGT. The trim removed 4 bases at V and 7 bases at J, leaving 10 bases unmatched. DNA of the CDR3: TGTGCCAGCAGTGTCCTGACAGGGGGCTTTATGAATGAGCAGTTCTTC. It yields the protein CASSVLTGGFMNEQFF.

The chain couples TRBV7-9 to TRBJ2-7, with D perhaps TRBD1 or TRBD2 (5 bases each). V was clipped by 0 bases and J by 3 bases, with 12 bases between them. CDR3 length: 15 amino acids. Germline-derived CDR1 and CDR2 are SEHNR and FQNEAQ (reference sequence). The CDR3 here is CASSLAARGIYEQYF. For the CDR3, the DNA is TGTGCCAGCAGCTTAGCGGCGAGGGGAATCTACGAGCAGTACTTC.

This chain connects TRBV7-2 to TRBJ2-7; no definite D call. Germline loops: CDR1 SGHTA, CDR2 FQGNSA. The V end lost 5 bases, the J end lost 1 base, and 15 bases lay between the germline ends. This CDR3 is 15 amino acids long. CDR3 sequence reads: CASSARDRPSYEQYF. As DNA, the CDR3 is TGTGCCAGCAGCGCGAGAGATCGTCCATCCTACGAGCAGTACTTC.

V usage is TRBV5-1 and J usage is TRBJ1-1, with D uncertain. The V end was cut by 1 base, the J end by 1 base, with 11 bases between. The CDR3 sequence is 15 residues long. The germline gives CDR1 SGHRS, CDR2 YFSETQ. CDR3 protein: CASSLSRATNTEAFF. DNA of the CDR3: TGCGCCAGCAGCTTGTCGAGGGCAACGAACACTGAAGCTTTCTTT.

The V call is TRBV29-1, the J call TRBJ1-6; D uncertain. The CDR3 is 13 amino acids. The V end was cut by 6 bases, the J end by 8 bases, with 14 bases between. Germline-derived CDR1 and CDR2 are SQVTM and ANQGSEA. As DNA, the CDR3 is TGCAGCGTCAGCGACACCGACGATTCACCCCTCCACTTT. Translation gives CSVSDTDDSPLHF.

J is TRBJ1-1 and V is TRBV19; 10 positions agree with TRBD1. Germline CDR1 LNHDA, CDR2 SQIVND (reference sequence). Trimming at V came to 5 bases and at J to 4 bases, leaving 7 bases not matched to a gene. The CDR3 runs 15 residues. The CDR3 sequence is CASSPGQGGITEAFF. For the CDR3, the DNA is TGTGCCAGTAGTCCAGGACAGGGGGGTATCACTGAAGCTTTCTTT.

The V call is TRBV5-1, the J call TRBJ2-3, with 7 nucleotides matching TRBD1. The CDR3 sequence is 15 residues long. Germline V CDR1 and CDR2: SGHRS, YFSETQ. V was pared by 0 bases and J by 2 bases, with 3 bases of the junction left unmatched. The CDR3 DNA reads TGCGCCAGCAGCTTGGGGGACAGAGTCACAGATACGCAGTATTTT. Protein: CASSLGDRVTDTQYF. The full variable domain, its missing parts supplied by reference TRBV5-1 and TRBJ2-3, is KAGVTQTPRYLIKTRGQQVTLSCSPISGHRSVSWYQQTPGQGLQFLFEYFSETQRNKGNFPGRFSGRQFSNSRSEMNVSTLELGDSALYLCASSLGDRVTDTQYFGPGTRLTVL.

This clone occurred once. The chain links TRBV7-3 to TRBJ1-6; D not certain. Germline V gene lookup returns CDR1 SGHTA and CDR2 FQGTGA. The length of the CDR3 is 14 residues. V was trimmed by 0 bases and J by 4 bases, leaving 4 bases between them. CDR3 sequence reads: CASSLTGYNSPLHF. CDR3 in DNA: TGTGCCAGCAGCTTAACAGGTTATAATTCACCCCTCCACTTT.

V usage is TRBV5-1 and J usage is TRBJ1-1; 7 bases fit TRBD1. From germline, CDR1 is SGHRS and CDR2 YFSETQ. V lost 4 bases to trimming and J lost 5 bases; unmatched junction nucleotides: 5. This CDR3 spans 13 amino acids. The CDR3: CASSQTGNTEAFF. CDR3 DNA sequence: TGCGCCAGCAGCCAGACAGGGAATACTGAAGCTTTCTTT.

This rearrangement joins TRBV7-9 to TRBJ1-4; D uncertain. Germline V gene sequence: CDR1 SEHNR, CDR2 FQNEAQ (reference sequence). The CDR3 is 13 amino acids. V was trimmed by 4 bases and J by 8 bases, leaving 11 bases between them. The CDR3 is CASSSSGVEKLFF. CDR3 coding DNA: TGTGCCAGCAGCTCCAGTGGGGTCGAAAAACTGTTTTTT.

CDR3 region: CASSEMGVSGVTGELFF. CDR3 in DNA: TGTGCCAGCAGTGAAATGGGTGTATCAGGGGTCACCGGGGAGCTGTTTTTT. The chain combines TRBV6-1 with TRBJ2-2, with D tentatively TRBD1 (6 bases). V lost 2 bases and J lost 4, with 17 bases in between. The CDR3 has 17 residues. The germline V gene has CDR1 MNHNS and CDR2 SASEGT.

The rearrangement uses TRBV10-3 and TRBJ2-2; 11 nucleotides match TRBD2. Per germline, CDR1 ENHRY and CDR2 SYGVKD. Germline trimming cut 6 bases from V and 0 bases from J; bases unmatched to any gene: 3. The CDR3 runs to 16 residues. DNA of the CDR3: TGTGCCATCAGCCCGACTAGCGGGGCGAACACCGGGGAGCTGTTTTTT. It yields the protein CAISPTSGANTGELFF.

The rearrangement uses TRBV6-1 and TRBJ1-5; 8 positions match TRBD1. The CDR3 sequence is 15 residues long. With V trimmed by 9 bases and J by 6 bases, 13 bases remained unmatched. Germline loops: CDR1 MNHNS, CDR2 SASEGT. CDR3 protein: CASRPRGRQSQPQHF. The CDR3 coding sequence is TGTGCCAGTAGGCCCAGGGGGCGCCAGTCTCAGCCCCAGCATTTT.

This chain uses TRBV7-9 with TRBJ2-2; D gene unclear. Germline V lookup: CDR1 SEHNR, CDR2 FQNEAQ (reference sequence). The CDR3 has 14 residues. The V gene lost 6 bases and the J gene lost 6 bases, with 14 bases spanning the gap. CDR3 protein: CASSSRTVPGELFF. In DNA, the CDR3 is TGTGCCAGCAGTTCCCGGACCGTACCCGGGGAGCTGTTTTTT.

The chain has TRBV2 and TRBJ1-2, with 8 nucleotides matching TRBD1. J gave up 8 bases and V 6 bases, and 11 bases lay outside the gene matches. This CDR3 comprises 14 residues. CDR1 and CDR2 from the germline V gene are SNHLY and FYNNEI. For the CDR3, the DNA is TGTGCCAGCAGGTACCGGGACAGGTCTTCGGGCTACACCTTC. Translated: CASRYRDRSSGYTF.

The rearrangement joins TRBV29-1 to TRBJ1-1, with 10 bases lining up with TRBD1. The junction had 3 bases not matched to a gene; V was cut back by 2 bases and J by 3 bases. There are 14 residues in the CDR3. The germline V gene encodes CDR1 SQVTM and CDR2 ANQGSEA. DNA of the CDR3: TGCAGCGTTGAAACCGGGACAGGGGACACTGAAGCTTTCTTT. Translated, it gives CSVETGTGDTEAFF.

The J gene is TRBJ1-3, the V gene TRBV7-2; 7 nucleotides agree with TRBD1. The junction had 5 bases not matched to a gene; V was cut back by 0 bases and J by 0 bases. Germline V lookup: CDR1 SGHTA, CDR2 FQGNSA. This CDR3 contains 17 residues. The chain's CDR3 is CASSLAGTAFSGNTIYF. The CDR3 bases are TGTGCCAGCAGCTTAGCCGGGACAGCCTTCTCTGGAAACACCATATATTTT.

The chain recombines TRBV5-4 with TRBJ2-3; D is uncertain. Germline CDR1 reads SGHNT; CDR2 reads YYREEE (reference sequence). The ends were cut back, 1 base at V and 4 bases at J, with 13 bases in the middle. The CDR3 contains 15 residues. The CDR3 is CASSLRSVAPDTQYF. CDR3 nucleotide sequence: TGTGCCAGCAGCTTGAGGTCAGTTGCCCCAGATACGCAGTATTTT.